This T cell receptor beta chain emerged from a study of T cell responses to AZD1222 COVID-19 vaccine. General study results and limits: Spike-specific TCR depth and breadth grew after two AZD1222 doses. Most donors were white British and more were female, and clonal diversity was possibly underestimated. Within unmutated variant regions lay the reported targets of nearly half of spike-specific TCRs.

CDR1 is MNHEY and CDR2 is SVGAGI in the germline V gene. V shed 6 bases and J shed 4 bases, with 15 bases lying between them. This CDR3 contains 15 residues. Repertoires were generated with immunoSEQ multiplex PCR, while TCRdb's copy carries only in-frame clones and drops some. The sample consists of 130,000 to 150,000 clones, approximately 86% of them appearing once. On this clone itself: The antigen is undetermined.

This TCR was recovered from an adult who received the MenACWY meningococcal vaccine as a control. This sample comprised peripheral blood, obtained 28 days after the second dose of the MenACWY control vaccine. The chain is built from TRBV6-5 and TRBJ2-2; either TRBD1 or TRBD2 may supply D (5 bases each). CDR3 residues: CASSSGPRRTGELFF. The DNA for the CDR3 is TGTGCCAGCAGCTCGGGACCTAGGCGCACCGGGGAGCTGTTTTTT.